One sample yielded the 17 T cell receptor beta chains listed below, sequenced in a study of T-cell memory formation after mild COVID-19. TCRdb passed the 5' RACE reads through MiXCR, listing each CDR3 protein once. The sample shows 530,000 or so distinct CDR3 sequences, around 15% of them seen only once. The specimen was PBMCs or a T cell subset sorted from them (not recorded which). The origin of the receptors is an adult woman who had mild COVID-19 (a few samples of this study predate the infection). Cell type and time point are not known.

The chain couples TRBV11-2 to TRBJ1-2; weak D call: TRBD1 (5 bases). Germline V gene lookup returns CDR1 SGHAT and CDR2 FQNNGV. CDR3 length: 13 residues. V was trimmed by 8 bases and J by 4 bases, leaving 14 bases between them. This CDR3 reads CASEVRGGYGYTF. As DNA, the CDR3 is TGTGCCAGCGAGGTGAGGGGCGGCTATGGCTACACCTTC.

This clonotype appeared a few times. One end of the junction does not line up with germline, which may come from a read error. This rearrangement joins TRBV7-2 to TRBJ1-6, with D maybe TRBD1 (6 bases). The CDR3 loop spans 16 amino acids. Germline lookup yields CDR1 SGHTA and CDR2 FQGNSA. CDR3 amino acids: CASSLDRAFYKSPLHF. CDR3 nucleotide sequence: TGTGCCAGCAGCTTAGACAGGGCCTTTTATAAGTCACCCCTCCACTTT.

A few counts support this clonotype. The CDR3 DNA follows: TGCGCCAGCAGCTACAAGACAGGGGGCGCCTATGGCTACACCTTC. Its protein is CASSYKTGGAYGYTF. The rearrangement uses TRBV5-1 and TRBJ1-2, with 10 bases matching TRBD1. The CDR3 consists of 15 residues. V shed 3 bases and J 4 bases; nucleotides not matched to a gene: 6. CDR1 and CDR2 from the germline V gene are SGHRS and YFSETQ.

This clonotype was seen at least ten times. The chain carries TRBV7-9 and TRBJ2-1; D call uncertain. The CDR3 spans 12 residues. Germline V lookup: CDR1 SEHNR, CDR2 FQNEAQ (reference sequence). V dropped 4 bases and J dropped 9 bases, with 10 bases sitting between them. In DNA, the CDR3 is TGTGCCAGCAGCTCCGAATTAAGTGAGCAGTTCTTC. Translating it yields CASSSELSEQFF. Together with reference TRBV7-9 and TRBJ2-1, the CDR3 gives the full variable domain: DTGVSQNPRHKITKRGQNVTFRCDPISEHNRLYWYRQTLGQGPEFLTYFQNEAQLEKSRLLSDRFSAERPKGSFSTLEIQRTEQGDSAMYLCASSSELSEQFFGPGTRLTVL.

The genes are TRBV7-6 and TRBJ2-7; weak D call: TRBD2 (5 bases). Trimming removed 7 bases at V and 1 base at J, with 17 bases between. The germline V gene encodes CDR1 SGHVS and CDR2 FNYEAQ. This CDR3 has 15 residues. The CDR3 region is CASTQEASSSYEQYF. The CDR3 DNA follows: TGTGCCAGCACCCAAGAGGCTAGCAGTTCCTACGAGCAGTACTTC.

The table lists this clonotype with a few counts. The CDR3 nucleotides read TGTGCCAGCAGTTACACCGGACAGGGGACGGGCTACACCTTC. It translates to CASSYTGQGTGYTF. J is TRBJ1-2 and V is TRBV6-5, with 9 bases identical to TRBD1. This CDR3 has 14 residues. V shed 2 bases, J shed 8 bases, and the junction held 6 bases outside the gene matches. Per germline, CDR1 MNHEY and CDR2 SVGAGI.

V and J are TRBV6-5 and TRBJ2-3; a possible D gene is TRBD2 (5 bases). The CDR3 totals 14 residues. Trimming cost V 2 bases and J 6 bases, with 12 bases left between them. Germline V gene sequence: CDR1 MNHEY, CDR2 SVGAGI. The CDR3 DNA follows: TGTGCCAGCAGTTACAGAGGGATTAGGGATACGCAGTATTTT. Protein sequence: CASSYRGIRDTQYF.

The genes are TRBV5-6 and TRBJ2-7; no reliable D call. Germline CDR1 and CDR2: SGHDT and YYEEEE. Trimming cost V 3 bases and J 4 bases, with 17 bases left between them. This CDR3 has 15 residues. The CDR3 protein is CASSSRLSLKYEQYF. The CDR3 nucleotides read TGTGCCAGCAGCTCACGATTGAGTCTTAAGTACGAGCAGTACTTC.

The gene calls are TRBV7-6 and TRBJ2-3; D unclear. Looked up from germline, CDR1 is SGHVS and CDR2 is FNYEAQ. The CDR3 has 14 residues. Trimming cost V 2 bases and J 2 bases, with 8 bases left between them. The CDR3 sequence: CASSLWQPTDTQYF. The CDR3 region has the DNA TGTGCCAGCAGCTTATGGCAGCCCACAGATACGCAGTATTTT.

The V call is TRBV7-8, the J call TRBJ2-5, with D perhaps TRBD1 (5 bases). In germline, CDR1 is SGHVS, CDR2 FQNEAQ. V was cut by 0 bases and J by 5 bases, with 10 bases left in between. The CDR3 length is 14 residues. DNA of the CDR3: TGTGCCAGCAGCTTAGCCTCAGGGCGCGAGACCCAGTACTTC. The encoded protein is CASSLASGRETQYF.

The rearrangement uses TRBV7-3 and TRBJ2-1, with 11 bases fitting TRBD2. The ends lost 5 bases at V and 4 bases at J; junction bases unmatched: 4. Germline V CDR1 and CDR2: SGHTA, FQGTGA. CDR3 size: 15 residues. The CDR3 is CASSHRLAGYNEQFF. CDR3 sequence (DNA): TGTGCCAGCAGCCACCGACTAGCGGGGTACAATGAGCAGTTCTTC.

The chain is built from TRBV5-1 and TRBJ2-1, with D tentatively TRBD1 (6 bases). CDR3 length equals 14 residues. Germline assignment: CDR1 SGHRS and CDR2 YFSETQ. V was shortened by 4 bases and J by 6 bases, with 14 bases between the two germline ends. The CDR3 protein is CASSGRTAGNEQFF. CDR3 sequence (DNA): TGCGCCAGCAGCGGACGGACAGCTGGCAATGAGCAGTTCTTC.

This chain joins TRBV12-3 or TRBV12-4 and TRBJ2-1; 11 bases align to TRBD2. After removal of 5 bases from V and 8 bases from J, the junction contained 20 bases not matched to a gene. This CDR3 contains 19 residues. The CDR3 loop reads CASSPLGLAGGPRPDEQFF. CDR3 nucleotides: TGTGCCAGCAGTCCTTTAGGTTTAGCGGGGGGGCCGAGGCCCGATGAGCAGTTCTTC.

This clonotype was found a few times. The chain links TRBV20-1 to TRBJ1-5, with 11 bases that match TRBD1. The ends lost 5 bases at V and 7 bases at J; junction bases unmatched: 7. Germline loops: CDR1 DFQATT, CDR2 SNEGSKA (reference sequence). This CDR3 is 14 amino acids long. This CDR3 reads CSARTGGPEQPQHF. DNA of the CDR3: TGCAGTGCTCGGACAGGGGGCCCCGAACAGCCCCAGCATTTT.

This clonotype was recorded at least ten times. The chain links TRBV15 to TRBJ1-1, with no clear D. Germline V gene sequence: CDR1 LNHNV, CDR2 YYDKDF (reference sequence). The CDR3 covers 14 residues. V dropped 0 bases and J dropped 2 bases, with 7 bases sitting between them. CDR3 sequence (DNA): TGTGCCACCAGCAGAGATCGTGGTAACACTGAAGCTTTCTTT. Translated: CATSRDRGNTEAFF.

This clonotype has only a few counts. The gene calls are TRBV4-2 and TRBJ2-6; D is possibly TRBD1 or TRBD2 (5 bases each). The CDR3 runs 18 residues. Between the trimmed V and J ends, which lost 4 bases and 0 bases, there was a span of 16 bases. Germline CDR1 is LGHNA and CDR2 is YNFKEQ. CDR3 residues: CASSLSAGTTSGANVLTF. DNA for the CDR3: TGTGCCAGCAGCCTATCCGCCGGGACCACCTCTGGGGCCAACGTCCTGACTTTC.

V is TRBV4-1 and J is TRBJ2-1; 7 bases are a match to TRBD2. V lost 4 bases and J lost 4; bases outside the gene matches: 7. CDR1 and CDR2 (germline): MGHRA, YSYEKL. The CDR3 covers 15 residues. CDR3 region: CASSLGSSGYNEQFF. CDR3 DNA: TGCGCCAGCAGCCTGGGTTCTAGCGGTTACAATGAGCAGTTCTTC.